This T cell receptor (beta chain) was sequenced during a study of CD8 T cells in Susac syndrome. General observations from the study: The study's TCR sequencing and HLA analysis covered a relatively small number of individuals, and the study acknowledged this.

Sequencing targeted TCR beta in T cells from blood (CD8+ and CD4+). TEMRA cells were FACS-enriched, while CD8+ and CD4+ T cells were negatively isolated. The RNA input was about 0.5 to 1 ug, and it was reverse transcribed with random hexamers. Amplification of TCR beta CDR3 spanned 54 Vbeta and 13 Jbeta via immunoSEQ multiplex PCR. TCRdb re-analysed the immunoSEQ multiplex PCR reads in MiXCR, keeping a single row per CDR3 protein. This repertoire shows fewer than 150,000 distinct CDR3 sequences, about 92% found once; its top ten account for 0.093%. CDR3 length: 14 amino acids. Germline CDR1 DFQATT, CDR2 SNEGSKA (reference sequence). After removal of 3 bases from V and 0 bases from J, the junction contained 2 bases not matched to a gene. As concerns this clonotype: Its antigen remains unidentified.

The chain couples TRBV20-1 to TRBJ1-1; TRBD1 matches at 9 bases. Sequencing was carried out using CD4+ T cells from PBMCs. The origin of this receptor is a human donor with multiple sclerosis. The CDR3: CSARDRGMNTEAFF. The CDR3 region has the DNA TGCAGTGCTAGGGACAGGGGAATGAACACTGAAGCTTTCTTT.